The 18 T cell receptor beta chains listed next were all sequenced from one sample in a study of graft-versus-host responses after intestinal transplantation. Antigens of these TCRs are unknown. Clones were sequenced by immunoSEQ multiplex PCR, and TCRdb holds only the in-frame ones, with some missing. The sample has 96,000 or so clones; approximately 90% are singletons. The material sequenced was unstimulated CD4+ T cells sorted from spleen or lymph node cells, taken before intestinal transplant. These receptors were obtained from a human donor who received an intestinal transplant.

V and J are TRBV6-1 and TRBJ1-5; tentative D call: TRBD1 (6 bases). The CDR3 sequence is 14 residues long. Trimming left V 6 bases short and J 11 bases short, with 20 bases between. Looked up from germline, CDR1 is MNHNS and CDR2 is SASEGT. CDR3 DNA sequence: TGTGCCAGCAGCCTGGGACATAGAATTTTGTCCCAGCATTTT. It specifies CASSLGHRILSQHF.

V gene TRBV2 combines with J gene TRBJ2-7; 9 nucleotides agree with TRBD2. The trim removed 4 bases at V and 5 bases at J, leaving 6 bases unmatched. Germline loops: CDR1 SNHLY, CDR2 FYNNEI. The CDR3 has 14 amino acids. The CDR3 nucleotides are TGTGCCAGCAGTGGGCTAGCGGGATCCGACGAGCAGTACTTC. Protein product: CASSGLAGSDEQYF.

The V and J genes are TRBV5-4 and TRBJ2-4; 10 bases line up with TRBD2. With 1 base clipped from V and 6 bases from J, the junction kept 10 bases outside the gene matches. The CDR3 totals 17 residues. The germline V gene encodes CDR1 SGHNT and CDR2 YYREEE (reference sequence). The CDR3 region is CASSLFPLAGVGNIQYF. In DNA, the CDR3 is TGTGCCAGCAGCTTGTTTCCGCTAGCGGGAGTTGGAAACATTCAGTACTTC.

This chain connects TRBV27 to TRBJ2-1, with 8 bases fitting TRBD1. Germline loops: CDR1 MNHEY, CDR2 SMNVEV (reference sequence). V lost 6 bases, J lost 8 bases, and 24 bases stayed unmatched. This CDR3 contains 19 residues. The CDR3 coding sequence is TGTGCCAGCAGCCTTCGGACAGGGCGACAATGGGGCGGGAAAGATGAGCAGTTCTTC. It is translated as CASSLRTGRQWGGKDEQFF.

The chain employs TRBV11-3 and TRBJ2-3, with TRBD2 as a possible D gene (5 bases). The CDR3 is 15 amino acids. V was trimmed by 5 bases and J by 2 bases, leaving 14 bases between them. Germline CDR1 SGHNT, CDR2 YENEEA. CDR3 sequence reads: CASSASFRDTDTQYF. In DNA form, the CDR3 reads TGTGCCAGCAGCGCCTCCTTCCGGGACACAGATACGCAGTATTTT. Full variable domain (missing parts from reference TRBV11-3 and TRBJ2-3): EAGVVQSPRYKIIEKKQPVAFWCNPISGHNTLYWYLQNLGQGPELLIRYENEEAVDDSQLPKDRFSAERLKGVDSTLKIQPAELGDSAVYLCASSASFRDTDTQYFGPGTRLTVL.

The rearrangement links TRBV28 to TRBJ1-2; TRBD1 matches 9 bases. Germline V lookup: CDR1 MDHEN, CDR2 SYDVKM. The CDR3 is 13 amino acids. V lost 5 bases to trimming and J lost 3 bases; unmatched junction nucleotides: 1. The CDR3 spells CASSRTGDYGYTF. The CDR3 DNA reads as TGTGCCAGCAGTAGGACAGGGGACTATGGCTACACCTTC.

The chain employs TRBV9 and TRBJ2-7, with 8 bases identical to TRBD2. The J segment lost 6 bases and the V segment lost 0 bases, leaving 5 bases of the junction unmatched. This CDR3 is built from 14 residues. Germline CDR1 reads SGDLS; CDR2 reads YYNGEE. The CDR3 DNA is TGTGCCAGCAGCGTAGAGGGCGGGGGGCCCGAGCAGTACTTC. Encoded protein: CASSVEGGGPEQYF.

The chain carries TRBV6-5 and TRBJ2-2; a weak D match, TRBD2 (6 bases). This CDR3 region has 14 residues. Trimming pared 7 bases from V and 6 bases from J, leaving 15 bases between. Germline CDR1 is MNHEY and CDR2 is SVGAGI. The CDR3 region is CASTRGLPPGELFF. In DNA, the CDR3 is TGTGCCAGCACAAGGGGACTCCCGCCCGGGGAGCTGTTTTTT.

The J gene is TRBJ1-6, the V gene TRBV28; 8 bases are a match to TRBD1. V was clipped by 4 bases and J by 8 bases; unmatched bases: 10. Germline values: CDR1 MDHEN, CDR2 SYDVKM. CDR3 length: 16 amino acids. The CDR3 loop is CASSWTGFNVDSPLHF. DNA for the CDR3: TGTGCCAGCAGTTGGACAGGGTTTAACGTGGATTCACCCCTCCACTTT.

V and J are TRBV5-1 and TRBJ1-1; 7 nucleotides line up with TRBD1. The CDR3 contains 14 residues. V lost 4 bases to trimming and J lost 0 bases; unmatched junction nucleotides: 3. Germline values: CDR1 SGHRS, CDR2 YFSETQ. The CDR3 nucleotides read TGCGCCAGCAGCCAGGGGGTCCTGAACACTGAAGCTTTCTTT. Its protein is CASSQGVLNTEAFF.

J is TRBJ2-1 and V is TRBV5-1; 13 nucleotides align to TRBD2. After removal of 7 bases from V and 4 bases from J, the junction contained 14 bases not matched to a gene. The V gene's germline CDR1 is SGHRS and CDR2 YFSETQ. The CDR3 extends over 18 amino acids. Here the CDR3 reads CASSLLPPLAGGYNEQFF. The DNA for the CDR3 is TGCGCCAGCTCGCTTTTACCTCCACTAGCGGGAGGGTACAATGAGCAGTTCTTC.

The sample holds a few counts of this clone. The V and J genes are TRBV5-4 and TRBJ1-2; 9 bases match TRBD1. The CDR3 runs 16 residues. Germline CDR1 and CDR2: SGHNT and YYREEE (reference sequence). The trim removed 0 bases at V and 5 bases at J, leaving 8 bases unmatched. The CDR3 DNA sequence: TGTGCCAGCAGCTTGGTAAACAGGGGGCGCGGATATGGCTACACCTTC. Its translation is CASSLVNRGRGYGYTF.

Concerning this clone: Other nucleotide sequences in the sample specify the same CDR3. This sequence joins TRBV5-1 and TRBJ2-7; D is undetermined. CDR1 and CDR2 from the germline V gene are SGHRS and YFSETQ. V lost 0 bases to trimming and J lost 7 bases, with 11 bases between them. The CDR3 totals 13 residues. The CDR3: CASSLGVRKEQYF. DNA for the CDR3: TGCGCCAGCAGCTTGGGCGTTCGAAAAGAGCAGTACTTC.

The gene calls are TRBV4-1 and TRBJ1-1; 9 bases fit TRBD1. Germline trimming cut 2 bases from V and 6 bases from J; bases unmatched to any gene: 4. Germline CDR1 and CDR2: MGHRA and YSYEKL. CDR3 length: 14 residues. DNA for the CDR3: TGCGCCAGCAGCCAACGGGGACAGGGACCTGAAGCTTTCTTT. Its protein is CASSQRGQGPEAFF.

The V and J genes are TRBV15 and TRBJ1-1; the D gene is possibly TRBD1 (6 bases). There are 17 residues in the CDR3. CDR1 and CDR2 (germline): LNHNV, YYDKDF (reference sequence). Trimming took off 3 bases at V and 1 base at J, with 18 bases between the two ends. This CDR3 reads CATSSSRTGRRNTEAFF. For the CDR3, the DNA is TGTGCCACCAGCAGCAGTAGAACAGGGAGAAGGAACACTGAAGCTTTCTTT.

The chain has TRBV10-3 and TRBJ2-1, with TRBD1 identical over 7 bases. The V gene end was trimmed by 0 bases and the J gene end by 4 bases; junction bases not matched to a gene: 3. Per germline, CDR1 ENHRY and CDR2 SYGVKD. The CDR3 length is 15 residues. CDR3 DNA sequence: TGTGCCATCAGTGAGTCTAACAGGGGATACAATGAGCAGTTCTTC. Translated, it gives CAISESNRGYNEQFF.

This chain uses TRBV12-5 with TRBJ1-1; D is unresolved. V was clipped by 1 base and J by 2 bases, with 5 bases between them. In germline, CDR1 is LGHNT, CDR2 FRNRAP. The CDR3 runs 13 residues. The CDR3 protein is CASGLAQNTEAFF. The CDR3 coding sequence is TGTGCTAGTGGTTTGGCCCAAAACACTGAAGCTTTCTTT.

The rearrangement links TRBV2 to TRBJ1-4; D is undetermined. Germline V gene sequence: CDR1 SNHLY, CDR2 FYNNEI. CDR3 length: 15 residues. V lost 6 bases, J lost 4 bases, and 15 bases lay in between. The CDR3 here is CASSTIGAFNEKLFF. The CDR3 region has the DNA TGTGCCAGCAGCACAATAGGAGCGTTTAATGAAAAACTGTTTTTT.